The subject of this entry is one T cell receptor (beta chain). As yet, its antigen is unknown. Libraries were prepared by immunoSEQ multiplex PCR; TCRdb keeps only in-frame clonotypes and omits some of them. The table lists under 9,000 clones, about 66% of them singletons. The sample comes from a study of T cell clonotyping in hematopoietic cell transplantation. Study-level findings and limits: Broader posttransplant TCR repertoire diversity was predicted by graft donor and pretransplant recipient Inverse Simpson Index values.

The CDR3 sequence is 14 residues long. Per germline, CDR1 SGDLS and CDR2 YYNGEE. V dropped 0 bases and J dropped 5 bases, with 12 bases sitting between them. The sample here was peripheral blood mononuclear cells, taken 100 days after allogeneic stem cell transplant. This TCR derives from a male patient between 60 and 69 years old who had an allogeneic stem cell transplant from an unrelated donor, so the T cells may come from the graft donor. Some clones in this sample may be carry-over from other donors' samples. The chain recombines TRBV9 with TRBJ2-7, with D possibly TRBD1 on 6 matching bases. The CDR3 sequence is CASSVAYQGNEQYF. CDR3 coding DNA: TGTGCCAGCAGCGTAGCTTACCAGGGGAACGAGCAGTACTTC.